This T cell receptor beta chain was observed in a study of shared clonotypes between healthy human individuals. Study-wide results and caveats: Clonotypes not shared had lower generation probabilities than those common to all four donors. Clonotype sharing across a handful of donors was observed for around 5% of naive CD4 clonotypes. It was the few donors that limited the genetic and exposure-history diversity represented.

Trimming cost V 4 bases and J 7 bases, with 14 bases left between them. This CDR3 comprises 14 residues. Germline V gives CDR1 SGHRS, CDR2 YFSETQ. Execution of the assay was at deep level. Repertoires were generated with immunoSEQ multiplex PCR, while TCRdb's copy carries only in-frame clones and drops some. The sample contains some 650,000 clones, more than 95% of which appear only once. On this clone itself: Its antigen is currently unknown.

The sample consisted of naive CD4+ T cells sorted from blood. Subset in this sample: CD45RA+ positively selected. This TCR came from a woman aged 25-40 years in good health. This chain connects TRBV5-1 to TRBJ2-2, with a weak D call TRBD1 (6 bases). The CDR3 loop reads CASSPRGIGGELFF. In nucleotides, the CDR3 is TGCGCCAGCAGCCCTAGGGGGATTGGCGGGGAGCTGTTTTTT.